Reported below is one TCR beta chain. TCRdb reworked the 5' RACE reads into one entry per CDR3 protein, no DNA. The sample includes approximately 120,000 distinct CDR3 sequences. Germline CDR1 is LGHDT and CDR2 is YNNKEL (reference sequence). The CDR3 consists of 17 residues. This specimen belongs to a study of monozygotic twins with inflammatory bowel disease. The V gene is TRBV3-1, the J gene TRBJ1-5; checking the TCRdb D call of TRBD1 is not possible without DNA. This TCR derives from a human donor with ulcerative colitis or Crohn's disease, or a healthy co-twin of an affected twin (not recorded which). Sequenced input: blood. CDR3 amino acids: CASSKRGSYSNNQPQHF.